Shown below are 31 T cell receptor beta chains from a single sample sequenced in a study of beta chain features in type 1 diabetes. Findings and limits, study-wide: Shorter TCRB CDR3s, moderately but significantly so, marked every one of the four CD4+ subsets in Type 1 diabetes patients.

These TCRs are of unknown antigen specificity. All of the isolated RNA was reverse transcribed, so expressed TCRB transcripts were sequenced. Some clones are missing from TCRdb's copy, which holds only in-frame ones; the method was immunoSEQ multiplex PCR. In the table there are 680,000 or so clones, roughly 13% of which are singletons. Sample: naive CD4+ T cells from blood. These receptors were collected from a young man with type 1 diabetes.

The table lists this clone with a few counts. The chain uses TRBV6-5 and TRBJ2-5; 9 positions agree with TRBD1. V was clipped by 5 bases and J by 5 bases; unmatched bases: 6. This CDR3 is 14 amino acids long. Germline values: CDR1 MNHEY, CDR2 SVGAGI. As DNA, the CDR3 is TGTGCCAGCAGTCCGGGGACAGGGTGGGAGACCCAGTACTTC. This codes for CASSPGTGWETQYF.

This clone has a handful of counts. This rearrangement joins TRBV29-1 to TRBJ1-1; tentatively, D is TRBD1 (6 bases). The germline V gene has CDR1 SQVTM and CDR2 ANQGSEA. Trimming pared 4 bases from V and 3 bases from J, leaving 9 bases between. The CDR3 sequence is 12 residues long. This CDR3 is CSVVGGHTEAFF. CDR3 sequence (DNA): TGCAGCGTTGTGGGGGGCCACACTGAAGCTTTCTTT.

There are a few counts of this clone. The chain combines TRBV29-1 with TRBJ2-1, with TRBD2 matching 16 bases. This CDR3 is 16 amino acids long. The germline gives CDR1 SQVTM, CDR2 ANQGSEA. The junction had 4 bases not matched to a gene; V was cut back by 6 bases and J by 2 bases. CDR3 sequence (DNA): TGCAGCGTGCCTGGGACTAGCGGGGGGGCCTACAATGAGCAGTTCTTC. Translation: CSVPGTSGGAYNEQFF.

The chain joins TRBV29-1 to TRBJ2-7; TRBD1 matches 9 bases. The ends lost 6 bases at V and 6 bases at J; junction bases unmatched: 6. Germline CDR1 SQVTM, CDR2 ANQGSEA. This CDR3 comprises 12 residues. The CDR3 protein is CSVEGQGIEQYF. In nucleotides, the CDR3 is TGCAGCGTCGAGGGACAGGGCATCGAGCAGTACTTC.

This clone has only a few counts. In nucleotides, the CDR3 is TGTGCCATCAGAGGGGTGAATACGCAGTATTTT. Translated, it gives CAIRGVNTQYF. The chain joins TRBV10-3 to TRBJ2-3; possible D gene TRBD1, 5 bases. Germline CDR1 ENHRY, CDR2 SYGVKD. Trimming left V 6 bases short and J 7 bases short, with 8 bases between. The CDR3 loop spans 11 amino acids.

V usage is TRBV7-9 and J usage is TRBJ2-1; D gene unclear. Trimming took 5 bases from V and 7 from J, leaving 3 bases between them. This CDR3 region has 10 residues. Germline assignment: CDR1 SEHNR and CDR2 FQNEAQ (reference sequence). The CDR3 here is CASSQNEQFF. The CDR3 DNA reads TGTGCCAGCAGCCAGAATGAGCAGTTCTTC.

Only a few counts were recorded for this clone. The rearrangement joins TRBV30 to TRBJ2-2; D remains unclear. The CDR3 extends over 12 amino acids. Deletions cut 3 bases from V and 5 bases from J, with 7 bases between. Germline loops: CDR1 GTSNPN, CDR2 SVGIG (reference sequence). Written as DNA, the CDR3 is TGTGCCTGGAGCAGTCTGACCGGGGAGCTGTTTTTT. As protein: CAWSSLTGELFF.

This clone was detected a few times. The chain carries TRBV19 and TRBJ1-2; D call uncertain. This CDR3 is 12 amino acids long. V lost 4 bases to trimming and J lost 7 bases, with 10 bases between them. Germline CDR1 and CDR2: LNHDA and SQIVND (reference sequence). Here the CDR3 reads CASSTRAAGYTF. CDR3 nucleotide sequence: TGTGCCAGTAGTACTCGTGCTGCTGGCTACACCTTC.

This clone was counted a few times. The chain uses TRBV9 and TRBJ2-3; possible D gene TRBD1, 5 bases. Per the germline V gene, CDR1 is SGDLS and CDR2 is YYNGEE. V gave up 0 bases and J gave up 5 bases, with 10 bases separating them. The CDR3 extends over 14 amino acids. The DNA for the CDR3 is TGTGCCAGCAGCGTAGGGCAGGGCGTAGATACGCAGTATTTT. Its protein is CASSVGQGVDTQYF.

This clone was found a few times. This rearrangement joins TRBV19 to TRBJ1-5; TRBD1 matches at 9 bases. Germline trimming cut 9 bases from V and 2 bases from J; bases unmatched to any gene: 11. Germline CDR1 is LNHDA and CDR2 is SQIVND (reference sequence). The CDR3 is made up of 16 amino acids. CDR3 region: CASRPPGQGGNQPQHF. The CDR3 DNA is TGTGCCAGCCGCCCACCGGGACAGGGAGGCAATCAGCCCCAGCATTTT.

There are a few counts of this clone. The rearrangement links TRBV5-5 to TRBJ2-5; D is unresolved. The ends were cut back, 0 bases at V and 5 bases at J, with 14 bases in the middle. Germline-derived CDR1 and CDR2 are SGHKS and YYEKEE (reference sequence). This CDR3 has 15 amino acids. The CDR3 bases are TGTGCCAGCAGCTTGGTACACCTGCCGAGGGAGACCCAGTACTTC. Encoded protein: CASSLVHLPRETQYF.

This clone has more than one count but fewer than ten. The CDR3 reads CASSRGTGLQPQHF. CDR3 coding DNA: TGCGCCAGCAGCCGCGGGACAGGCTTACAGCCCCAGCATTTT. J is TRBJ1-5 and V is TRBV4-1, with 8 bases fitting TRBD1. CDR3 length: 14 residues. Germline lookup yields CDR1 MGHRA and CDR2 YSYEKL. V lost 4 bases and J lost 7; bases outside the gene matches: 6.

In this sample, this clone turned up a few times. Other DNA sequences of this sample code for an identical CDR3. The chain links TRBV2 to TRBJ2-3; no reliable D call. The ends were cut back, 4 bases at V and 3 bases at J, with 5 bases in the middle. The CDR3 is 12 amino acids. Germline V lookup: CDR1 SNHLY, CDR2 FYNNEI. The CDR3 protein is CASSAGTDTQYF. CDR3 in DNA: TGTGCCAGCAGTGCCGGGACAGATACGCAGTATTTT.

The chain recombines TRBV6-5 with TRBJ1-3, with 10 bases fitting TRBD1. Germline CDR1 MNHEY, CDR2 SVGAGI. The V segment lost 3 bases and the J segment 4 bases; nucleotides outside the gene matches: 6. The CDR3 contains 16 residues. The DNA for the CDR3 is TGTGCCAGCAGTTATTCCGGACAGGGGGGCGGAAACACCATATATTTT. It is translated as CASSYSGQGGGNTIYF.

The chain links TRBV7-2 to TRBJ1-5; no clear D gene. Germline V gives CDR1 SGHTA, CDR2 FQGNSA. This CDR3 region has 14 residues. V lost 3 bases and J lost 3, with 9 bases in between. Written as DNA, the CDR3 is TGTGCCAGCAGCTTGGGCCAGTCCAATCAGCCCCAGCATTTT. Its protein product is CASSLGQSNQPQHF.

This clone was found a few times. The chain couples TRBV6-5 to TRBJ1-2, with a possible D match to TRBD1 (5 bases). V gave up 5 bases and J gave up 8 bases, with 15 bases separating them. The CDR3 spans 13 residues. From germline, CDR1 is MNHEY and CDR2 SVGAGI. This CDR3 is CASSPRDRAGYTF. In DNA, the CDR3 is TGTGCCAGCAGTCCGCGGGACCGGGCGGGCTACACCTTC.

This clone has just a few counts. The genes are TRBV7-9 and TRBJ1-2; 7 bases agree with TRBD1. With 5 bases clipped from V and 4 bases from J, the junction kept 7 bases outside the gene matches. Looked up from germline, CDR1 is SEHNR and CDR2 is FQNEAQ (reference sequence). The CDR3 loop spans 14 amino acids. The CDR3 DNA reads TGTGCCAGCAGCGGCCGACAGGGTACCTATGGCTACACCTTC. Translated: CASSGRQGTYGYTF.

This clone has more than one count but fewer than ten. The V call is TRBV5-1, the J call TRBJ2-5; TRBD2 aligns across 8 bases. The CDR3 spans 16 residues. Germline lookup yields CDR1 SGHRS and CDR2 YFSETQ. The ends lost 4 bases at V and 0 bases at J; junction bases unmatched: 8. The CDR3 sequence is CASSSTTSAYQETQYF. In nucleotides, the CDR3 is TGCGCCAGCAGCAGTACGACTAGCGCGTACCAAGAGACCCAGTACTTC.

This clone was observed a few times. This rearrangement joins TRBV7-9 to TRBJ2-5; D gene uncertain. The CDR3 is 12 amino acids. The V gene's germline CDR1 is SEHNR and CDR2 FQNEAQ (reference sequence). V was cut by 6 bases and J by 7 bases, with 12 bases left in between. This CDR3 reads CASSFGGGTQYF. CDR3 nucleotide sequence: TGTGCCAGCAGTTTCGGCGGTGGGACCCAGTACTTC.

The rearrangement uses TRBV4-1 and TRBJ2-1; 10 bases are shared with TRBD1. With 2 bases clipped from V and 2 bases from J, the junction kept 9 bases outside the gene matches. The V gene's germline CDR1 is MGHRA and CDR2 YSYEKL. This CDR3 has 18 amino acids. CDR3 amino acids: CASSQFGTGVVAYNEQFF. CDR3 bases: TGCGCCAGCAGCCAATTCGGGACAGGGGTAGTCGCCTACAATGAGCAGTTCTTC.

The rearrangement uses TRBV6-5 and TRBJ1-4; D uncertain. There are 13 residues in the CDR3. Trimming removed 8 bases at V and 0 bases at J, with 7 bases between. The germline gives CDR1 MNHEY, CDR2 SVGAGI. The CDR3 reads CASSYTTNEKLFF. CDR3 sequence (DNA): TGTGCCAGCTCCTACACAACTAATGAAAAACTGTTTTTT.

This clone came up a few times. This sequence joins TRBV18 and TRBJ1-5; D remains unclear. Germline CDR1 is KGHSH and CDR2 is LQKENI. The CDR3 runs to 12 residues. Trimming left V 5 bases short and J 3 bases short, with 5 bases between. In DNA form, the CDR3 reads TGTGCCAGCTCAGCTTCCAATCAGCCCCAGCATTTT. Its protein product is CASSASNQPQHF.

This clone was observed a few times. The chain uses TRBV4-2 and TRBJ2-5; TRBD2 might be the D (7 bases). Trimming pared 2 bases from V and 7 bases from J, leaving 20 bases between. The CDR3 covers 16 residues. Germline CDR1 LGHNA, CDR2 YNFKEQ. DNA of the CDR3: TGTGCCAGCAGCCAACCCCAACTGGGGGGGCTAGGGACCCAGTACTTC. It translates to CASSQPQLGGLGTQYF.

J is TRBJ1-1 and V is TRBV6-5; D possibly corresponds to TRBD1 (5 bases). Trimming cost V 4 bases and J 1 base, with 7 bases left between them. The CDR3 totals 13 residues. Germline V lookup: CDR1 MNHEY, CDR2 SVGAGI. The DNA for the CDR3 is TGTGCCAGCAGTTGGGACGGGAACACTGAAGCTTTCTTT. This encodes CASSWDGNTEAFF.

The chain uses TRBV29-1 and TRBJ1-2; D may be TRBD1 (5 bases). The CDR3 has 14 residues. Looked up from germline, CDR1 is SQVTM and CDR2 is ANQGSEA. Trimming took off 4 bases at V and 1 base at J, with 13 bases between the two ends. Written as DNA, the CDR3 is TGCAGCGTTGCACCATTACAGGATAACTATGGCTACACCTTC. Residues: CSVAPLQDNYGYTF.

In this sample, this clone turned up many times. V usage is TRBV23-1 and J usage is TRBJ1-6; 7 positions agree with TRBD1. Being an ORF, TRBV23-1 has a function that is uncertain. The V segment lost 0 bases and the J segment 7 bases; nucleotides outside the gene matches: 3. The CDR3 has 15 amino acids. DNA of the CDR3: TGCGCCAGCAGTCAATCCGCAGGGGGGAATTCACCCCTCCACTTT. This codes for CASSQSAGGNSPLHF.

The CDR3 spells CASSLGGGANVLTF. The DNA for the CDR3 is TGTGCCAGCAGCTTAGGGGGTGGGGCCAACGTCCTGACTTTC. The chain recombines TRBV11-2 with TRBJ2-6; D gene ambiguous. The CDR3 is made up of 14 amino acids. Trimming removed 1 base from V and 3 bases from J, with 4 bases in between. The germline V gene has CDR1 SGHAT and CDR2 FQNNGV.

The chain recombines TRBV18 with TRBJ1-4; 10 bases are shared with TRBD1. The CDR3 totals 13 residues. The ends lost 10 bases at V and 6 bases at J; junction bases unmatched: 5. From germline, CDR1 is KGHSH and CDR2 LQKENI. The DNA for the CDR3 is TGTGCCACCACCGGGACAGGGGATGAAAAACTGTTTTTT. Translated: CATTGTGDEKLFF.

The chain uses TRBV7-9 and TRBJ2-5; no clear D. Germline values: CDR1 SEHNR, CDR2 FQNEAQ (reference sequence). V was pared by 5 bases and J by 2 bases, with 18 bases between. CDR3 length: 16 amino acids. DNA for the CDR3: TGTGCCAGCAGCACAAGGACGGATACCTTACAAGAGACCCAGTACTTC. Its protein product is CASSTRTDTLQETQYF.

This clone showed up just a few times. The chain carries TRBV28 and TRBJ2-5; a weak D match, TRBD2 (6 bases). Germline assignment: CDR1 MDHEN and CDR2 SYDVKM. V was shortened by 7 bases and J by 1 base, with 16 bases between the two germline ends. The CDR3 loop spans 15 amino acids. The CDR3 is CASTRGVRVQETQYF. In nucleotides, the CDR3 is TGTGCCAGCACCCGCGGGGTCCGGGTCCAAGAGACCCAGTACTTC.

This clone was observed a handful of times. This CDR3 is CASSQQDRNQPQHF. The CDR3 DNA reads TGTGCCAGCAGTCAACAGGATAGAAATCAGCCCCAGCATTTT. The chain employs TRBV2 and TRBJ1-5; the D gene is possibly TRBD1 (5 bases). Deletions cut 5 bases from V and 4 bases from J, with 12 bases between. There are 14 residues in the CDR3. The V gene's germline CDR1 is SNHLY and CDR2 FYNNEI.